Below are 26 T cell receptor beta chains sequenced from a single sample in a study of CD8+ T cells in alopecia areata. Reverse transcribed after extraction, RNA yielded cDNA as the sequencing template. Repertoires were generated with immunoSEQ multiplex PCR, while TCRdb's copy carries only in-frame clones and drops some. The sample has around 100,000 clones, none seen only once. Specimen: lesional skin. The receptor source for this set is a C3H/HeJ mouse with alopecia areata. Mouse strain MHC haplotype: H2-k.

In this sample, this clone turned up a few times. The DNA translation disagrees with the TCRdb protein at residue 14, so the protein in this description comes from the DNA. The gene names given are mouse names. The read ends 3 residues before the CDR3 terminus; that terminus is restored from the germline J gene. The chain links TRBV13-3 to TRBJ1-3; 9 bases match TRBD1. CDR1 is NNHDY, CDR2 SYVADS, per germline. V shed 2 bases and J 0 bases; nucleotides not matched to a gene: 6. The CDR3 is 17 residues long. The covered CDR3 bases are TGTGCCAGCAGTGACACAGGGGGCTTCAATTCTGGAAATACG. Residues: CASSDTGGFNSGNT. The entire CDR3 protein reads CASSDTGGFNSGNTLYF.

On this clone itself: Mouse gene names apply. The read is 4 residues too short to cover the CDR3 end, so that end is filled in from the germline J gene. The genes are TRBV1 and TRBJ2-7; D gene uncertain. Germline CDR1 is NSQYPW and CDR2 is LRSPGD (reference sequence). V lost 1 base and J lost 3, with 7 bases in between. This CDR3 has 13 amino acids. The sequenced part of the CDR3 DNA is TGCACCTGCAGTGCAGGTCGACACTAT. Its translation: CTCSAGRHY. The CDR3 reads in full as CTCSAGRHYEQYF.

Details on this clone: The gene names given are mouse names. The CDR3 end falls 4 residues outside the read, so it is completed with the germline J gene. The J gene is TRBJ2-2, the V gene TRBV13-2; the match to TRBD2 covers 8 bases. Per germline, CDR1 NNHNN and CDR2 SYGAGS (reference sequence). The J segment lost 0 bases and the V segment lost 3 bases, leaving 4 bases of the junction unmatched. The CDR3 is 16 amino acids. The sequenced CDR3 bases are TGTGCCAGCGGTGCTCTGGGGGGAGCAAACACCGGG. The encoded protein is CASGALGGANTG. The entire CDR3 protein is CASGALGGANTGQLYF.

A remark on this clone: Mouse germline and gene names are used. The CDR3 end lies 4 residues beyond the end of the read and is filled in from the germline J gene. The rearrangement uses TRBV5 and TRBJ2-7, with 12 bases lining up with TRBD2. Germline V gene lookup returns CDR1 LGHNA and CDR2 YNLKQL (reference sequence). The CDR3 is 16 amino acids. Losses at the gene ends were 0 bases for V and 3 bases for J; bases not matched to a gene: 3. The CDR3 protein is CASSQDRGLGGYEQYF. CDR3 DNA, as far as it was read: TGTGCCAGCAGCCAAGATAGGGGACTGGGGGGCTAT.

The table lists this clone with a few counts. Gene labels here are mouse ones. The read ends 4 residues before the CDR3 terminus; that terminus is restored from the germline J gene. V and J are TRBV13-3 and TRBJ2-4; 12 nucleotides align to TRBD2. V gave up 7 bases and J gave up 0 bases; unmatched junction bases: 3. CDR3 length: 15 amino acids. The V gene's germline CDR1 is NNHDY and CDR2 SYVADS. The CDR3 loop is CASQTGGASQNTLYF. The sequenced part of the CDR3 DNA is TGTGCCAGCCAGACTGGGGGGGCCAGTCAAAAC.

This clone was observed a handful of times. Germline and genes: mouse. This chain's CDR3 is CASKTGGANTLYF. CDR3 DNA, as far as it was read: TGTGCCAGCAAAACAGGGGGCGCGAAC. The chain employs TRBV13-3 and TRBJ2-4; 9 bases are a match to TRBD1. The CDR3 extends 4 residues past the end of the read, so its final part is completed from the germline J gene. The CDR3 is 13 residues long. CDR1 is NNHDY and CDR2 is SYVADS in the germline V gene.

This clone appeared a few times. The germline and genes are mouse ones. The read stops 4 residues short of the end of the CDR3; the missing end is completed from the germline J gene. The rearrangement joins TRBV13-3 to TRBJ2-3; weak D call: TRBD1 (5 bases). The V end lost 5 bases, the J end lost 4 bases, and 8 bases lay between the germline ends. Germline assignment: CDR1 NNHDY and CDR2 SYVADS. The length of the CDR3 is 12 residues. The sequenced part of the CDR3 DNA is TGTGCCAGCAGCCGACAGTCAGAA. Protein: CASSRQSE. The full CDR3 protein reads CASSRQSETLYF.

This clone was seen a handful of times. Mouse gene names apply. The read terminates 4 residues before the CDR3 end, so the remaining end is supplied by the germline J gene. V gene TRBV13-3 combines with J gene TRBJ1-1; TRBD1 agrees at 9 bases. The V gene's germline CDR1 is NNHDY and CDR2 SYVADS. This CDR3 contains 14 residues. CDR3 DNA, as far as it was read: TGTGCCAGCAGTGGGGGGACAGGGAGCGCA. Encoded protein: CASSGGTGSA. The CDR3 in full is CASSGGTGSAEVFF.

This clone has more than one count but fewer than ten. The protein listed by TCRdb differs at residue 11 from the translated DNA, so the DNA translation is shown. Gene names follow the mouse nomenclature. The read finishes 3 residues shy of the CDR3 end, and the germline J gene is used to complete it. The V and J genes are TRBV13-1 and TRBJ1-6; 8 bases agree with TRBD1. TRBJ1-6 falls under the ORF class, with uncertain function. Germline lookup yields CDR1 NSHNY and CDR2 SYGAGN. The CDR3 length is 14 residues. The V and J ends lost 4 bases and 7 bases, in that order; junction bases with no gene match: 4. Here the CDR3 reads CASSQAGGNSPLYF. The CDR3 DNA, read in part, is TGTGCCAGCAGTCAGGCAGGGGGCAATTCGCCC.

This clone has only a few counts. Genes and germline are mouse. The CDR3 is cut off 4 residues early in the read; its end comes from the germline J gene. This chain connects TRBV13-3 to TRBJ1-4; 7 bases fit TRBD1. The germline V gene has CDR1 NNHDY and CDR2 SYVADS. The CDR3 contains 13 residues. With V trimmed by 6 bases and J by 6 bases, 5 bases remained unmatched. The CDR3 sequence: CASKGARDERLFF. Incomplete CDR3 DNA: TGTGCCAGCAAGGGGGCGCGGGACGAA. The full variable domain, rest sourced from reference TRBV13-3 and TRBJ1-4, is EAAVTQSPRSKVAVTGGKVTLSCHQTNNHDYMYWYRQDTGHGLRLIHYSYVADSTEKGDIPDGYKASRPSQENFSLILELASLSQTAVYFCASKGARDERLFFGHGTKLSVL.

This clone was seen a few times. Each gene name is a mouse one. The read finishes 4 residues shy of the CDR3 end, and the germline J gene is used to complete it. The V gene is TRBV1, the J gene TRBJ2-7, with D unresolved. This CDR3 contains 14 residues. Per germline, CDR1 NSQYPW and CDR2 LRSPGD (reference sequence). The V end lost 3 bases, the J end lost 0 bases, and 9 bases lay between the germline ends. The CDR3 is CTCSAPPSSYEQYF. The CDR3 bases that were read are TGCACCTGCAGTGCCCCCCCAAGCTCCTAT.

With respect to this clone: Gene names denote mouse genes. The read halts 4 residues ahead of the CDR3 end, with the missing end drawn from the germline J gene. V gene TRBV13-3 combines with J gene TRBJ1-1; the match to TRBD1 covers 7 bases. Germline trimming cut 0 bases from V and 3 bases from J; bases unmatched to any gene: 5. Germline V gene data show CDR1 as NNHDY and CDR2 as SYVADS. The CDR3 spans 15 residues. CDR3 DNA, as far as it was read: TGTGCCAGCAGTGATGATGACAGGGCGGACACA. Translating it yields CASSDDDRADT. The whole CDR3 sequence is CASSDDDRADTEVFF.

On this clone: Mouse germline and gene names are used. The CDR3 end lies 4 residues beyond the end of the read and is filled in from the germline J gene. The J gene is TRBJ2-7, the V gene TRBV13-1; D call uncertain. The length of the CDR3 is 15 residues. V lost 0 bases to trimming and J lost 0 bases, with 10 bases between them. The germline V gene encodes CDR1 NSHNY and CDR2 SYGAGN. The sequenced CDR3 bases are TGTGCCAGCAGTGATGTTCCGCTGCACTCCTAT. It specifies CASSDVPLHSY. The whole CDR3 sequence reads CASSDVPLHSYEQYF.

This clone was detected ten times or more. Each gene name is a mouse one. The read ends 4 residues before the CDR3 terminus; that terminus is restored from the germline J gene. This chain uses TRBV13-3 with TRBJ2-2, with 8 nucleotides matching TRBD1. Germline CDR1 NNHDY, CDR2 SYVADS. The CDR3 covers 15 residues. After removal of 1 base from V and 3 bases from J, the junction contained 2 bases not matched to a gene. CDR3 sequence: CASSDQDRDTGQLYF. The DNA read from the CDR3 is TGTGCCAGCAGTGATCAGGACAGGGACACCGGG.

This clone was counted at least ten times. Here the gene names and germline are mouse. The CDR3 is CASSPGLYEQYF. CDR3 bases read: TGTGCCAGCAGTCCTGGGCTCTAT. The chain couples TRBV13-3 to TRBJ2-7, with a possible D match to TRBD2 (5 bases). The read ends 4 residues shy of where the CDR3 ends; the end is completed using the germline J gene. CDR3 length equals 12 residues. The V gene lost 4 bases and the J gene lost 3 bases, with 8 bases spanning the gap. Germline CDR1 and CDR2: NNHDY and SYVADS.

As regards this clone: Gene names denote mouse genes. The CDR3 end is not reached by the read, which stops 4 residues before it; the germline J gene fills it in. The rearrangement links TRBV1 to TRBJ2-1; perhaps TRBD1 as D (6 bases). The CDR3 extends over 16 amino acids. The V gene lost 0 bases and the J gene lost 3 bases, with 12 bases spanning the gap. CDR1 and CDR2 from the germline V gene are NSQYPW and LRSPGD (reference sequence). The CDR3 spells CTCSADGGDIYAEQFF. Partial CDR3 DNA: TGCACCTGCAGTGCAGATGGAGGGGACATCTATGCT.

With respect to this clone: The germline and genes are mouse ones. CDR3 residues: CASSGTGDGQNTLYF. CDR3 bases read: TGTGCCAGCAGTGGGACAGGGGATGGGCAAAAC. The chain recombines TRBV13-3 with TRBJ2-4, with 9 nucleotides matching TRBD1. With the read ending 4 residues before the CDR3 end, the germline J gene is used to fill in that end. Per the germline V gene, CDR1 is NNHDY and CDR2 is SYVADS. The CDR3 is 15 residues long. J was trimmed by 3 bases and V by 3 bases; bases with no gene match: 5.

Points on this clone: Gene labels here are mouse ones. The read halts 4 residues ahead of the CDR3 end, with the missing end drawn from the germline J gene. V gene TRBV13-1 combines with J gene TRBJ2-1; 7 nucleotides agree with TRBD1. Trimming at V came to 5 bases and at J to 3 bases, leaving 2 bases not matched to a gene. Germline assignment: CDR1 NSHNY and CDR2 SYGAGN. There are 13 residues in the CDR3. This CDR3 reads CASSGTAYAEQFF. Incomplete CDR3 DNA: TGTGCCAGCAGCGGGACAGCCTATGCT.

This clone was counted between two and nine times. Mouse gene names apply. The sequenced fragment ends 4 residues before the CDR3 boundary, so the rest is inferred from the germline J gene. The gene calls are TRBV1 and TRBJ2-4; 8 bases are a match to TRBD1. The CDR3 is made up of 15 amino acids. Germline values: CDR1 NSQYPW, CDR2 LRSPGD (reference sequence). J gave up 1 base and V 3 bases, and 3 bases lay outside the gene matches. Incomplete CDR3 DNA: TGCACCTGCAGTGCGACAGGGGAGGGTCAAAAC. Translating gives CTCSATGEGQN. In full, the CDR3 reads CTCSATGEGQNTLYF. The full variable domain, its missing parts supplied by reference TRBV1 and TRBJ2-4, is VTLLEQNPRWRLVPRGQAVNLRCILKNSQYPWMSWYQQDLQKQLQWLFTLRSPGDKEVKSLPGADYLATRVTDTELRLQVANMSQGRTLYCTCSATGEGQNTLYFGAGTRLSVL.

This clone was counted at least ten times. Each gene name is a mouse one. The read terminates 4 residues ahead of where the CDR3 ends, so the germline J gene completes it. V usage is TRBV13-3 and J usage is TRBJ2-3; 12 nucleotides agree with TRBD2. This CDR3 is 17 amino acids long. Per the germline V gene, CDR1 is NNHDY and CDR2 is SYVADS. J was trimmed by 1 base and V by 4 bases; bases with no gene match: 7. CDR3 bases read: TGTGCCAGCAGTAACTCAGGACTGGGGGGGGGTGCAGAA. It is translated as CASSNSGLGGGAE. The full CDR3 protein reads CASSNSGLGGGAETLYF.

In this sample, this clone turned up a few times. Gene names are mouse gene names. The CDR3 sequence: CASSDVLGGLAGQLYF. The CDR3 bases that were read are TGTGCCAGCAGTGATGTGCTGGGGGGGCTGGCCGGG. The chain recombines TRBV13-1 with TRBJ2-2, with TRBD2 matching over 10 bases. The CDR3 end is not reached by the read, which stops 4 residues before it; the germline J gene fills it in. The CDR3 loop spans 16 amino acids. Looked up from germline, CDR1 is NSHNY and CDR2 is SYGAGN. Trimming removed 0 bases from V and 6 bases from J; junction bases left unmatched: 5.

A remark on this clone: Mouse gene names apply. Read coverage stops 4 residues before the CDR3 terminus; the germline J gene supplies the remainder. The chain uses TRBV16 and TRBJ2-1, with 8 bases matching TRBD2. The CDR3 extends over 16 amino acids. From germline, CDR1 is SGHSA and CDR2 FRNQAP. Losses at the gene ends were 1 base for V and 3 bases for J; bases not matched to a gene: 5. The DNA read from the CDR3 is TGTGCAAGCAGCTTAGCCTGGGGGGTCAGCTATGCT. Encoded protein: CASSLAWGVSYA. The CDR3 in full is CASSLAWGVSYAEQFF.

This clone was recorded a few times. Germline and genes here are mouse. The observed sequence ends 4 residues before the CDR3 terminus, with the missing tail filled in from the germline J gene. This chain connects TRBV1 to TRBJ2-1; 11 positions match TRBD2. This CDR3 is built from 13 residues. Germline lookup yields CDR1 NSQYPW and CDR2 LRSPGD (reference sequence). CDR3 region: CTCSRDWGAEQFF. The covered CDR3 bases are TGCACCTGCAGCCGGGACTGGGGGGCT.

Details on this clone: Mouse names are used for the genes. Read coverage stops 4 residues before the CDR3 terminus; the germline J gene supplies the remainder. The J gene is TRBJ2-1, the V gene TRBV19; TRBD1 is a possible D gene (6 bases). The CDR3 is made up of 15 amino acids. From germline, CDR1 is FNHDT and CDR2 SITEND (reference sequence). Trimming removed 2 bases from V and 1 base from J, with 10 bases in between. CDR3 residues: CASSIHRVNYAEQFF. The sequenced part of the CDR3 DNA is TGTGCCAGCAGTATCCACAGGGTCAACTATGCT.

This clone came up a few times. All gene names here are mouse names. The CDR3 end is not reached by the read, which stops 4 residues before it; the germline J gene fills it in. This chain uses TRBV19 with TRBJ1-2, with TRBD1 matching 7 bases. This CDR3 is 13 amino acids long. Looked up from germline, CDR1 is FNHDT and CDR2 is SITEND (reference sequence). The sequenced CDR3 bases are TGTGCCAGCAGTATCCGACAGGGATCC. Translation gives CASSIRQGS. The whole CDR3 protein reads CASSIRQGSDYTF.

As concerns this clone: Genes and germline are mouse. The read falls 4 residues short of the CDR3 end, and the missing part is taken from the germline J gene. The chain uses TRBV17 and TRBJ2-1; D possibly corresponds to TRBD1 (5 bases). Germline V gene lookup returns CDR1 MNHDT and CDR2 YYDKIL. V gave up 5 bases and J gave up 1 base, with 6 bases separating them. The CDR3 contains 13 residues. The CDR3: CASSQGNYAEQFF. The sequenced CDR3 bases are TGTGCTAGCAGTCAGGGAAACTATGCT.